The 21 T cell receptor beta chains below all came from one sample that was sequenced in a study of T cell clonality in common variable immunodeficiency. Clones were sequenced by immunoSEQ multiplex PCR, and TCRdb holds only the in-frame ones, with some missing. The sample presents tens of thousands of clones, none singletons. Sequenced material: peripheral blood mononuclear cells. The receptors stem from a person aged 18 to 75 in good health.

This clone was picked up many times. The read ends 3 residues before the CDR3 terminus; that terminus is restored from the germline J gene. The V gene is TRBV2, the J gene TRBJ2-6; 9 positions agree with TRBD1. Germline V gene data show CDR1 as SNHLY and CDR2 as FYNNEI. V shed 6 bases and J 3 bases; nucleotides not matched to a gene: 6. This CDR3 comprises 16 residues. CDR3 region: CASREQGADGANVLTF. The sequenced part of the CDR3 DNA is TGTGCCAGCAGAGAACAGGGGGCGGATGGGGCCAACGTC.

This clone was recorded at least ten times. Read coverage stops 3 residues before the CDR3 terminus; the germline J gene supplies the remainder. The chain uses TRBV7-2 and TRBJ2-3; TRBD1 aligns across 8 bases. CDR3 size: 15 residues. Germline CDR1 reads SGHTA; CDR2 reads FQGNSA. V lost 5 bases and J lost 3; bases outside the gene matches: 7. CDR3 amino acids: CASSPWTGTTDTQYF. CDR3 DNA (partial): TGTGCCAGCAGCCCCTGGACAGGGACGACAGATACG.

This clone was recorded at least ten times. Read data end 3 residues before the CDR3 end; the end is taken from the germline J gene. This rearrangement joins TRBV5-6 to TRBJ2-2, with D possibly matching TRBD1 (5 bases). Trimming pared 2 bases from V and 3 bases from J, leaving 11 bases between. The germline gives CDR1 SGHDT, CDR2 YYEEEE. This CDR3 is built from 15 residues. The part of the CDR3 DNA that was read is TGTGCCAGCAGCTTCGTGCAGGGCGACACCGGGGAG. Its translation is CASSFVQGDTGE. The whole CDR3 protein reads CASSFVQGDTGELFF. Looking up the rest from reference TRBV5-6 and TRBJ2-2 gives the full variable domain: DAGVTQSPTHLIKTRGQQVTLRCSPKSGHDTVSWYQQALGQGPQFIFQYYEEEERQRGNFPDRFSGHQFPNYSSELNVNALLLGDSALYLCASSFVQGDTGELFFGEGSRLTVL.

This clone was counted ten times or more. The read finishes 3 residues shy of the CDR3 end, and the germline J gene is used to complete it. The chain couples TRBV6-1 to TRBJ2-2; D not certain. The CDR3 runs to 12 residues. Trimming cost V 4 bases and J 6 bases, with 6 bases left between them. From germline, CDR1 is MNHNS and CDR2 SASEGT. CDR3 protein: CASSGGPGELFF. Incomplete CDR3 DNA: TGTGCCAGCAGTGGTGGGCCCGGGGAG.

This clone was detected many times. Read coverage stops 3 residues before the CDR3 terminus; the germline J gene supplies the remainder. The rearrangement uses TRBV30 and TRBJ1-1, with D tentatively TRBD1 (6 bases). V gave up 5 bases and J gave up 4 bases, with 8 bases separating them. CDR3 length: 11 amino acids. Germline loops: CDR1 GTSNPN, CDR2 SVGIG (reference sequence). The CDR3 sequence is CAWARGTEAFF. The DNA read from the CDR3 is TGTGCCTGGGCCAGGGGCACTGAA.

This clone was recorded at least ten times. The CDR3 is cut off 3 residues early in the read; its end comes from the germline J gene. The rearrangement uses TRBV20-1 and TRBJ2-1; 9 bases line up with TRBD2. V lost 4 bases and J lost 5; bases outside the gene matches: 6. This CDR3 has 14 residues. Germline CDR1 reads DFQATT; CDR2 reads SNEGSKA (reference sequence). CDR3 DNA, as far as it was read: TGCAGTGCTAAGACTAGCGGACTAAACAATGAG. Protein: CSAKTSGLNNE. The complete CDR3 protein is CSAKTSGLNNEQFF.

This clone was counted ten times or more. The sequenced part of the CDR3 DNA is TGTGCCAGCAGTACCAGGGCTAACTATGGC. It translates to CASSTRANYG. The whole CDR3 reads CASSTRANYGYTF. The chain joins TRBV2 to TRBJ1-2; perhaps TRBD1 as D (5 bases). The CDR3 goes on 3 residues after the read ends, and that part is filled in from the germline J gene. V was cut by 5 bases and J by 0 bases, with 7 bases left in between. Germline values: CDR1 SNHLY, CDR2 FYNNEI. CDR3 size: 13 residues.

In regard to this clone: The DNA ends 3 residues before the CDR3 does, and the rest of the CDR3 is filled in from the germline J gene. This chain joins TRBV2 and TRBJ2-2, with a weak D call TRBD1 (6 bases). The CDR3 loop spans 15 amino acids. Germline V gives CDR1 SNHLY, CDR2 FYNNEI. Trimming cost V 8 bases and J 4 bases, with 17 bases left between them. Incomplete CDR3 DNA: TGTGCCAGCTCCGAGGGAGACAGGAGCACCGGGGAG. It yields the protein CASSEGDRSTGE. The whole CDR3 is CASSEGDRSTGELFF.

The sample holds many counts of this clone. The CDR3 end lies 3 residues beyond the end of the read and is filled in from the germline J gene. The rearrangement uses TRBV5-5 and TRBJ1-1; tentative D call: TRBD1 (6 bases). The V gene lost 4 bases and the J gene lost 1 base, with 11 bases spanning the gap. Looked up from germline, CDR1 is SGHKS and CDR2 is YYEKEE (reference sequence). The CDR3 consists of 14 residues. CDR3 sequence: CASSQQGENTEAFF. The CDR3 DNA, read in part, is TGTGCCAGCAGCCAACAGGGAGAGAACACTGAA.

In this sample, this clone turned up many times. The CDR3 bases that were read are TGTGCCACCCCCCTTCCGGGACTCATTCGTGGAACAGATACG. It yields the protein CATPLPGLIRGTDT. The complete CDR3 reads CATPLPGLIRGTDTQYF. The rearrangement joins TRBV24-1 to TRBJ2-3; tentatively, D is TRBD2 (6 bases). The CDR3 end is not reached by the read, which stops 3 residues before it; the germline J gene fills it in. This CDR3 is 17 amino acids long. The V gene's germline CDR1 is KGHDR and CDR2 SFDVKD. The V end lost 9 bases, the J end lost 3 bases, and 24 bases lay between the germline ends.

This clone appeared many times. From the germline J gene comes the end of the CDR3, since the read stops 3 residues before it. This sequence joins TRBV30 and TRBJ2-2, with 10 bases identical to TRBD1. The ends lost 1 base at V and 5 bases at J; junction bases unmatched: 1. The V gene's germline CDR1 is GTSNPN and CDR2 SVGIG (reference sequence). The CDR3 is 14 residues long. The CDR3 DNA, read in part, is TGTGCCTGGAGTGGGGACAGGGGTACCGGGGAG. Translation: CAWSGDRGTGE. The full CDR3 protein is CAWSGDRGTGELFF.

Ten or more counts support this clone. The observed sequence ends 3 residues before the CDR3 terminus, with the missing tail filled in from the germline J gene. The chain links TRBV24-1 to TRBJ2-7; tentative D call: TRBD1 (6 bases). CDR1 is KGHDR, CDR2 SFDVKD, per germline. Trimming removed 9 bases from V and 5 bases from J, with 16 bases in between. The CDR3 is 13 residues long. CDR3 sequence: CATARGRGDEQYF. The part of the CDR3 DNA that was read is TGTGCCACCGCCCGGGGCAGGGGAGACGAG.

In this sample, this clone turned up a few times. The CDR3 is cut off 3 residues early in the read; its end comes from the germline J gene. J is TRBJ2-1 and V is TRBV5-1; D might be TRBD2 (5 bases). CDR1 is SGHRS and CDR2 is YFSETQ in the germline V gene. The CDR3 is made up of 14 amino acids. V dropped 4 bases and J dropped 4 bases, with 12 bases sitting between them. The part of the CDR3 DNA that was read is TGCGCCAGCAGCCCAACGGACTTATACAATGAG. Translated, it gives CASSPTDLYNE. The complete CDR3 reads CASSPTDLYNEQFF.

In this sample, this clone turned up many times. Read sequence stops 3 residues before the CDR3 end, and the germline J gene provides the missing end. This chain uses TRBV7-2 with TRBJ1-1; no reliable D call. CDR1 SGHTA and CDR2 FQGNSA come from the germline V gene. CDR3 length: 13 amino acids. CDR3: CASSLFNVAEAFF. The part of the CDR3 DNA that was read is TGTGCCAGCAGCTTATTTAACGTGGCCGAA.

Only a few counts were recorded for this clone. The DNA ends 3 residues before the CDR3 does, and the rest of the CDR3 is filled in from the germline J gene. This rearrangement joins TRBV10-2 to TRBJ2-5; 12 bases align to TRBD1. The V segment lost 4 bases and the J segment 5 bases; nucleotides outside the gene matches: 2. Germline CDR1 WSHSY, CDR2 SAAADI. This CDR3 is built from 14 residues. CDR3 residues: CASSGDRGLETQYF. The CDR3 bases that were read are TGCGCCAGCAGTGGGGACAGGGGGCTTGAGACC.

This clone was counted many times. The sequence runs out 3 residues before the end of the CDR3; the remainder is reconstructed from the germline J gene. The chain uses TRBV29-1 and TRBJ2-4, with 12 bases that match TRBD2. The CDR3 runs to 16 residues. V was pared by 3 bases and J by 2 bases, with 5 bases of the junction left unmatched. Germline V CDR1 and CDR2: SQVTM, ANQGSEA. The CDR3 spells CSVELAGGPSKNIQYF. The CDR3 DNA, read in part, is TGCAGCGTTGAGCTAGCGGGAGGGCCGTCCAAAAACATT.

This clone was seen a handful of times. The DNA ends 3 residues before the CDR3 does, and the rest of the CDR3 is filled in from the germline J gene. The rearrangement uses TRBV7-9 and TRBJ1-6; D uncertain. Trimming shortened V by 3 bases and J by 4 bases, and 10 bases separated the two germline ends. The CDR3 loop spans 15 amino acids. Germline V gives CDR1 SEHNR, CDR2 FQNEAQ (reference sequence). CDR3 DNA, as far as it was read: TGTGCCAGCAGCTTCAGACAAACATATAATTCACCC. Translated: CASSFRQTYNSP. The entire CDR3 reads CASSFRQTYNSPLHF.

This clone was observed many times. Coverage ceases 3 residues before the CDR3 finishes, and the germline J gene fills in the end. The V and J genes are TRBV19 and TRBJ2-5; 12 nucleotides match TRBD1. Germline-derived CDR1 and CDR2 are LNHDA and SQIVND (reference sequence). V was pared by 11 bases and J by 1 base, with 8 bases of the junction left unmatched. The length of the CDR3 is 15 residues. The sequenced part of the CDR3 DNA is TGTGCCTCAAAGGGGGACAGGGGGCCCCAAGAGACC. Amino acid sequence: CASKGDRGPQET. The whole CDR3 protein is CASKGDRGPQETQYF.

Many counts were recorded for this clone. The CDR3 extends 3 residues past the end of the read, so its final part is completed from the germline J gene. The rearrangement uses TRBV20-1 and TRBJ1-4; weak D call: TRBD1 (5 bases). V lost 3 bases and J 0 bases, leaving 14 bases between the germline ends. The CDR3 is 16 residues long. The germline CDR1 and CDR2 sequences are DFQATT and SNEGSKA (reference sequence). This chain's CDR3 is CSASRGGWATNEKLFF. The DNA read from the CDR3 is TGCAGTGCTAGCCGGGGGGGGTGGGCAACTAATGAAAAA.

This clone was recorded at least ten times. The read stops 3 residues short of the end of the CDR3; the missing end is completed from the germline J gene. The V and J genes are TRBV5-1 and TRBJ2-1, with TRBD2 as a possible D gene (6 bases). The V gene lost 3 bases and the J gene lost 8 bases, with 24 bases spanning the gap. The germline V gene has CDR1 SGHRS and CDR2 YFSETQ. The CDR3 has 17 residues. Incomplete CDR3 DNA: TGCGCCAGCAGCTCGGGGATTGGGGACTTAGCCGTCGATGAG. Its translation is CASSSGIGDLAVDE. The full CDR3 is CASSSGIGDLAVDEQFF.

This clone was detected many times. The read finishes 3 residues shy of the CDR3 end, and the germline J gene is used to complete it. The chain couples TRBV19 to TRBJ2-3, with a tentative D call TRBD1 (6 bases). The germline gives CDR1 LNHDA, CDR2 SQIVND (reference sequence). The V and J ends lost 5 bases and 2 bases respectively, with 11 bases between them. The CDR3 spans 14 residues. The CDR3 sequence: CASSPRTVTDTQYF. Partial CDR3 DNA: TGTGCCAGTAGTCCACGGACAGTCACAGATACG.